Listed here are 7 T cell receptor beta chains from one sample, sequenced in a study of T cell repertoires in cytomegalovirus infection. TCRdb passed the reads through MiXCR, listing each CDR3 protein once. The table includes a few hundred thousand distinct CDR3 sequences, roughly an eighth detected once. Sequencing input: PBMCs. These receptors all stem from a human donor in good health (CMV status not recorded). Some clones in this sample may be carry-over from other donors' samples.

The rearrangement joins TRBV5-1 to TRBJ2-2; D is undetermined. The CDR3 consists of 14 residues. Per germline, CDR1 SGHRS and CDR2 YFSETQ. V lost 0 bases and J lost 4, with 7 bases in between. CDR3 protein: CASSLAGITGELFF. In DNA form, the CDR3 reads TGCGCCAGCAGCTTGGCCGGAATCACCGGGGAGCTGTTTTTT.

This clonotype was recorded many times. The chain links TRBV12-3 or TRBV12-4 to TRBJ1-1, with D perhaps matching TRBD1 (5 bases). V dropped 3 bases and J dropped 11 bases, with 19 bases sitting between them. CDR3 length equals 14 residues. In DNA form, the CDR3 reads TGTGCCAGCAGTTTGAGCGGGGGATCCGTAGGGGCTTTCTTT. Translated, it gives CASSLSGGSVGAFF.

This clonotype was observed a handful of times. The chain has TRBV2 and TRBJ1-5; D not resolved. V was shortened by 2 bases and J by 0 bases, with 8 bases between the two germline ends. The germline V gene has CDR1 SNHLY and CDR2 FYNNEI. The CDR3 covers 15 residues. As DNA, the CDR3 is TGTGCCAGCAGTGAATCGGGATATAGCAATCAGCCCCAGCATTTT. Amino acids: CASSESGYSNQPQHF.

The table lists this clonotype with many counts. This rearrangement joins TRBV7-2 to TRBJ2-1, with 7 nucleotides matching TRBD1. CDR3 size: 14 residues. CDR1 and CDR2 (germline): SGHTA, FQGNSA. Trimming removed 2 bases from V and 4 bases from J; junction bases left unmatched: 2. CDR3 DNA: TGTGCCAGCAGCTTAAGACAGGGATACAATGAGCAGTTCTTC. Protein: CASSLRQGYNEQFF.

In its sample, this clonotype was seen a few times. CDR3 nucleotides: TGTGCCAGCAGTTTTAGCGGGGGGGCAGTTAATGAGCAGTTCTTC. Its translation is CASSFSGGAVNEQFF. The chain combines TRBV12-3 or TRBV12-4 with TRBJ2-1; 11 bases are shared with TRBD2. The CDR3 contains 15 residues. V was pared by 3 bases and J by 7 bases, with 5 bases of the junction left unmatched.

The J gene is TRBJ2-2, the V gene TRBV6-6; TRBD2 matches 8 bases. The CDR3 is 16 residues long. Germline trimming cut 5 bases from V and 1 base from J; bases unmatched to any gene: 6. Germline V gives CDR1 MNHNY, CDR2 SVGAGI (reference sequence). CDR3 DNA sequence: TGTGCCAGCAGTCACTTTAGCGGGGAGAACACCGGGGAGCTGTTTTTT. Translated: CASSHFSGENTGELFF.

V usage is TRBV12-3 or TRBV12-4 and J usage is TRBJ2-7; TRBD1 aligns across 7 bases. Unmatched junction bases numbered 12, after V lost 3 bases and J lost 4 bases. This CDR3 has 16 amino acids. The CDR3 DNA sequence: TGTGCCAGCAGTTTTCGTCTCCGGGACAGACCATACGAGCAGTACTTC. Translating it yields CASSFRLRDRPYEQYF.